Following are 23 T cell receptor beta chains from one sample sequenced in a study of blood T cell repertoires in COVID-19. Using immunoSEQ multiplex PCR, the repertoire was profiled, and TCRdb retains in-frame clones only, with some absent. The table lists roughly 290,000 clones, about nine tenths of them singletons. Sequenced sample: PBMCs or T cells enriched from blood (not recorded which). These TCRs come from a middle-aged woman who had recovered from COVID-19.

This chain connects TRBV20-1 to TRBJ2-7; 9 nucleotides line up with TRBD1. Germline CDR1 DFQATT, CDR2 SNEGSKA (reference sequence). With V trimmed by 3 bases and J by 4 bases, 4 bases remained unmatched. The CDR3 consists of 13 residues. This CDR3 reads CSASGDRDYEQYF. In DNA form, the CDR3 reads TGCAGTGCTAGTGGGGACAGGGATTACGAGCAGTACTTC.

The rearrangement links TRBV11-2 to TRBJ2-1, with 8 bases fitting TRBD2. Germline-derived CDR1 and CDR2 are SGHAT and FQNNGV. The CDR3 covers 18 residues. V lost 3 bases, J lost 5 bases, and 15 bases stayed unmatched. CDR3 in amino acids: CASSFFSGTYIQNNEQFF. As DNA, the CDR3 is TGTGCCAGCAGCTTCTTTAGCGGGACTTACATCCAGAACAATGAGCAGTTCTTC.

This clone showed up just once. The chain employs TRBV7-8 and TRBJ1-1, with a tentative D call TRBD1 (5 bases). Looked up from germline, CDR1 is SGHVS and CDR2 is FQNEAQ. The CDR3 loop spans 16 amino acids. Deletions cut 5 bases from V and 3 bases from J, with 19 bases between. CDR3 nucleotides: TGTGCCAGCAGCCCATCCCCGGTTGGGGGGTACACTGAAGCTTTCTTT. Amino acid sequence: CASSPSPVGGYTEAFF.

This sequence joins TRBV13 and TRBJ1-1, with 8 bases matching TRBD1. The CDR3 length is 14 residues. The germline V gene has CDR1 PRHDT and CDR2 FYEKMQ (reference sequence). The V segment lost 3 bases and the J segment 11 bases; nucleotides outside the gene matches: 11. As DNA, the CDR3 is TGTGCCAGCAGCTTGGACCGGCGACAGGGGTCGGCTTTCTTT. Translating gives CASSLDRRQGSAFF.

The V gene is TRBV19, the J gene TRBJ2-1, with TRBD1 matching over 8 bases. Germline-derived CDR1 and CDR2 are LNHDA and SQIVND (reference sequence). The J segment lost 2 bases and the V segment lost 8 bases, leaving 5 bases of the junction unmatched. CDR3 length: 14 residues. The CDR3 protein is CASGPTGAYNEQFF. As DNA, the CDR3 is TGTGCCAGTGGTCCGACAGGGGCCTACAATGAGCAGTTCTTC.

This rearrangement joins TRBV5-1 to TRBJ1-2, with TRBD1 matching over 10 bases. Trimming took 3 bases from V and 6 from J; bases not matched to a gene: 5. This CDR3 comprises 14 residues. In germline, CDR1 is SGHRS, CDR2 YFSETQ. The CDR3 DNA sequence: TGCGCCAGCAGCTCCGCCGGGACAGGGGATGGCTACACCTTC. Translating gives CASSSAGTGDGYTF.

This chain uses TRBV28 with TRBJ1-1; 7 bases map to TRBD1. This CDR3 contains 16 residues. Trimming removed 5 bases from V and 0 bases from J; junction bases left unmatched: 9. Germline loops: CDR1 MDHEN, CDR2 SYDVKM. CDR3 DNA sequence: TGTGCCAGCAGTCCGGCCGGGGACAGCCTGAACACTGAAGCTTTCTTT. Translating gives CASSPAGDSLNTEAFF.

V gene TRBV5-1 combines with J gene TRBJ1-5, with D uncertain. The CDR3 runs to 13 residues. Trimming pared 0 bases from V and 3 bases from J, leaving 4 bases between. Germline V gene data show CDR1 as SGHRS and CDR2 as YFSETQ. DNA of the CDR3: TGCGCCAGCAGCTTGGGAGCCAATCAGCCCCAGCATTTT. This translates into CASSLGANQPQHF.

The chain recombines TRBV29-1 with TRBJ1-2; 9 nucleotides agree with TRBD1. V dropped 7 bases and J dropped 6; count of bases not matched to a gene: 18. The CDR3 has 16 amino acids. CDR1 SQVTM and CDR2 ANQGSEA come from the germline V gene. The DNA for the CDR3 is TGCAGCGCATTTCACCGGGACAGGGATCGGGCTAATGGCTACACCTTC. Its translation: CSAFHRDRDRANGYTF.

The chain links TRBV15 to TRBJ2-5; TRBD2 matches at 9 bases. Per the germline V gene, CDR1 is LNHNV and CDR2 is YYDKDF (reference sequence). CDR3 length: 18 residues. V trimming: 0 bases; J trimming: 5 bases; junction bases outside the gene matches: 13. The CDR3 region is CATSRDRFAGGHWETQYF. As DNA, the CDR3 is TGTGCCACCAGCAGAGATCGATTCGCGGGGGGGCATTGGGAGACCCAGTACTTC. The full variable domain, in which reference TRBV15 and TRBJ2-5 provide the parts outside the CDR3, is DAMVIQNPRYQVTQFGKPVTLSCSQTLNHNVMYWYQQKSSQAPKLLFHYYDKDFNNEADTPDNFQSRRPNTSFCFLDIRSPGLGDTAMYLCATSRDRFAGGHWETQYFGPGTRLLVL.

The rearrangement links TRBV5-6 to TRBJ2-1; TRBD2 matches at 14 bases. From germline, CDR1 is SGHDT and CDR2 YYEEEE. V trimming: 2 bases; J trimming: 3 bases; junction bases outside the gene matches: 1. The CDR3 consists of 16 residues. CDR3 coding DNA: TGTGCCAGCAGCTTTGGGACTAGCGGGGGCTACAATGAGCAGTTCTTC. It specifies CASSFGTSGGYNEQFF.

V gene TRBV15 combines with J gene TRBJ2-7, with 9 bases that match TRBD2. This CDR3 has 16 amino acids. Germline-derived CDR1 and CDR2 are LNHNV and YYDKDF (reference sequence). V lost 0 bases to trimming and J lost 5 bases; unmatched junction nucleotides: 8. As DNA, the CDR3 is TGTGCCACCAGCAGAGATATTAATAGCGGGAGTAACGAGCAGTACTTC. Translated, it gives CATSRDINSGSNEQYF.

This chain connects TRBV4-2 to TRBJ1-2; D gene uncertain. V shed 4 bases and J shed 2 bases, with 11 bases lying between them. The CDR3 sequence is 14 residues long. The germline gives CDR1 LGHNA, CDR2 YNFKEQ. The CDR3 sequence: CASSPDWSNYGYTF. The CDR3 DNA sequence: TGTGCCAGCAGCCCGGACTGGTCCAACTATGGCTACACCTTC.

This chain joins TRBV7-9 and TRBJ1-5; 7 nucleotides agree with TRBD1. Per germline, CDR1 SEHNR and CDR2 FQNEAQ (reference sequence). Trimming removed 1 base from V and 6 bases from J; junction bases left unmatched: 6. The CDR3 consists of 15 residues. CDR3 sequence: CASSLGAGGFQPQHF. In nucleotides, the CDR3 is TGTGCCAGCAGCTTAGGGGCAGGGGGATTTCAGCCCCAGCATTTT.

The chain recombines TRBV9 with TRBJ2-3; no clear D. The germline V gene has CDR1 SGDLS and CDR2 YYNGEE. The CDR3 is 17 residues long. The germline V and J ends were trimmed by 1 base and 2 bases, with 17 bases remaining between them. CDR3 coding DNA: TGTGCCAGCAGCGTACCCCAGACACCTCCGCCCACAGATACGCAGTATTTT. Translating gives CASSVPQTPPPTDTQYF.

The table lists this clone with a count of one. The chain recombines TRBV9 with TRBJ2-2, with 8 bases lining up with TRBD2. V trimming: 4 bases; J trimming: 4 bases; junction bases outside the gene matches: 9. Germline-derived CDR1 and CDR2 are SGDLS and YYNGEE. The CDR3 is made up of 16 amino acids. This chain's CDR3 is CASSILAGGTTGELFF. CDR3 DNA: TGTGCCAGCAGCATCCTCGCGGGGGGCACCACCGGGGAGCTGTTTTTT.

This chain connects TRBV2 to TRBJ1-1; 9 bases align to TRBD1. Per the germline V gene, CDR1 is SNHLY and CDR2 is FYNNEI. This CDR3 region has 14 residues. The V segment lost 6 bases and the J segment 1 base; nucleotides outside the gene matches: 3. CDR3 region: CASSDRGSNTEAFF. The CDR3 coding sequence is TGTGCCAGCAGCGACAGGGGGTCGAACACTGAAGCTTTCTTT.

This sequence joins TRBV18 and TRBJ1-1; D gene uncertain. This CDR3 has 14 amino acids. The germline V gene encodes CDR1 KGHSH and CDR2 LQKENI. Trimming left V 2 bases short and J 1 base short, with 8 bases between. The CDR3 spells CASSPRRPNTEAFF. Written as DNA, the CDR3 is TGTGCCAGCTCACCAAGGAGGCCGAACACTGAAGCTTTCTTT.

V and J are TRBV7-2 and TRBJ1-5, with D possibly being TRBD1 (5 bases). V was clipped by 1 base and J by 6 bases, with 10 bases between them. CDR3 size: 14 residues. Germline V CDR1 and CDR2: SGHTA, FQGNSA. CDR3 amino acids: CASSLVGLSQPQHF. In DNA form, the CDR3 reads TGTGCCAGCAGCTTAGTGGGACTAAGTCAGCCCCAGCATTTT. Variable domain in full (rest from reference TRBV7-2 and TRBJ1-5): GAGVSQSPSNKVTEKGKDVELRCDPISGHTALYWYRQSLGQGLEFLIYFQGNSAPDKSGLPSDRFSAERTGGSVSTLTIQRTQQEDSAVYLCASSLVGLSQPQHFGDGTRLSIL.

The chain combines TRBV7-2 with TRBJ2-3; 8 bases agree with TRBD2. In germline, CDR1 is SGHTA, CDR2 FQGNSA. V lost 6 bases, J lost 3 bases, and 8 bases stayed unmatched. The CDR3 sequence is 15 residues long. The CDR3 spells CASRRTSLETDTQYF. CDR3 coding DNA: TGTGCCAGCAGGCGGACTAGCCTTGAGACAGATACGCAGTATTTT.

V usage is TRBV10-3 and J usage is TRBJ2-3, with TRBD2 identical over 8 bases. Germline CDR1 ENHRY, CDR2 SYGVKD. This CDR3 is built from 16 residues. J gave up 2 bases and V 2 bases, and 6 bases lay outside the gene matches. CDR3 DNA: TGTGCCATCAGTGAGATTAGCGGGGCCCCCACAGATACGCAGTATTTT. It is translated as CAISEISGAPTDTQYF.

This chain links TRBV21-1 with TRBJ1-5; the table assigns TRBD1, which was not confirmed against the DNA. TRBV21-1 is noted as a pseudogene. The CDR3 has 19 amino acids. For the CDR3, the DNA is TGTGCCAGCAGCAAACTGGGACAGGGGCTACTCAATGGCAATCAGCCCCAGCATTTT. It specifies CASSKLGQGLLNGNQPQHF.

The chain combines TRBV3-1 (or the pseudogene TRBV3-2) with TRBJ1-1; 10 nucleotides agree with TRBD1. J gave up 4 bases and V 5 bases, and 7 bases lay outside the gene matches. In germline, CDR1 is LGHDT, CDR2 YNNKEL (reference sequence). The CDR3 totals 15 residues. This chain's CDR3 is CASSKAGTGVTEAFF. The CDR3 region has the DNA TGTGCCAGCAGCAAAGCCGGGACAGGGGTCACTGAAGCTTTCTTT.